The present TCR beta chain was sequenced within a study of T cells after yellow fever vaccination. Study outcomes and limitations: Contamination of FACS-sorted repertoires by abundant clonotypes from the bulk population could occur.

A single record per CDR3 protein comes from TCRdb applying MiXCR to the 5' RACE reads. Of approximately 250,000 distinct CDR3 sequences detected, approximately 6.3% appear once; the ten largest clones hold around 1%. Germline V gives CDR1 DFQATT, CDR2 SNEGSKA (reference sequence). The CDR3 loop spans 13 amino acids. V gave up 3 bases and J gave up 4 bases, with 11 bases separating them. Comment on this clonotype: Its target is unknown.

This rearrangement joins TRBV20-1 to TRBJ2-3; D may be TRBD1 or TRBD2 (5 bases each). The sample in question was CD4+ T cells sorted from PBMCs, obtained on the day of the yellow fever booster vaccination. This sequence originates from a young man who received the YFV17D yellow fever vaccine. DNA of the CDR3: TGCAGTGCTAGCTTCCGAGGGGCAGATACGCAGTATTTT. This sequence encodes CSASFRGADTQYF.